This entry lists 19 T cell receptor beta chains sequenced from one sample in a study of cytomegalovirus exposure and HLA in healthy donors. PCR amplification relied on 60 Vbeta primers (plus 13 Jbeta primers). Sequenced by immunoSEQ multiplex PCR; TCRdb stores in-frame clones only, minus some. The repertoire has approximately 180,000 clones, roughly 80% of them found once; the top ten carry less than 2%. Sequenced sample: PBMCs. The receptors were sampled from a woman between 18 and 29 years old in good health and CMV-seronegative.

The V gene is TRBV28, the J gene TRBJ2-1; D may be TRBD2 (5 bases). Trimming cost V 4 bases and J 8 bases, with 15 bases left between them. The CDR3 is 14 amino acids. Germline V CDR1 and CDR2: MDHEN, SYDVKM. The CDR3 loop is CASSSRVRGDEQFF. For the CDR3, the DNA is TGTGCCAGCAGTTCGAGGGTCCGTGGCGATGAGCAGTTCTTC.

This clone appeared a few times. This chain links TRBV4-2 with TRBJ1-1; TRBD1 matches at 9 bases. From germline, CDR1 is LGHNA and CDR2 YNFKEQ. The CDR3 covers 15 residues. V shed 0 bases, J shed 5 bases, and the junction held 4 bases outside the gene matches. CDR3 protein: CASSQDWTGVTEAFF. The DNA of the CDR3 is TGTGCCAGCAGCCAAGATTGGACAGGGGTTACTGAAGCTTTCTTT.

The J gene is TRBJ2-7, the V gene TRBV27; D is possibly TRBD1 (5 bases). The CDR3 totals 14 residues. V shed 2 bases and J shed 5 bases, with 13 bases lying between them. Germline CDR1 MNHEY, CDR2 SMNVEV (reference sequence). This CDR3 is CASSLRAGWNEQYF. The DNA for the CDR3 is TGTGCCAGCAGTTTAAGGGCAGGGTGGAACGAGCAGTACTTC.

The chain is built from TRBV29-1 and TRBJ1-4, with a possible D match to TRBD1 (5 bases). This CDR3 is 13 amino acids long. CDR1 is SQVTM, CDR2 ANQGSEA, per germline. CDR3 bases: TGCACCGCTCAAGGGGCCGGTAATGAAAAACTGTTTTTT. Its translation is CTAQGAGNEKLFF.

This clone was counted at least ten times. The chain uses TRBV6-5 and TRBJ2-3, with 7 bases aligning to TRBD1. The V gene end was trimmed by 4 bases and the J gene end by 2 bases; junction bases not matched to a gene: 6. CDR3 length equals 15 residues. Germline CDR1 and CDR2: MNHEY and SVGAGI. The CDR3 spells CASSSTTGTTDTQYF. The CDR3 DNA is TGTGCCAGCAGTTCGACGACAGGGACCACAGATACGCAGTATTTT.

In this sample, this clone turned up a few times. CDR3 bases: TGTGCCAGCAGTTTAGAAGTTTGGAGCACTGAAGCTTTCTTT. This encodes CASSLEVWSTEAFF. This sequence joins TRBV28 and TRBJ1-1, with D uncertain. V lost 2 bases and J 4 bases, leaving 11 bases between the germline ends. This CDR3 spans 14 amino acids. CDR1 MDHEN and CDR2 SYDVKM come from the germline V gene.

The CDR3 region is CASSPRDSTGNTIYF. The CDR3 nucleotides read TGTGCCAGCTCTCCCCGAGACAGCACAGGAAACACCATATATTTT. This sequence joins TRBV18 and TRBJ1-3; tentatively, D is TRBD1 (5 bases). The CDR3 has 15 amino acids. Trimming took off 6 bases at V and 4 bases at J, with 16 bases between the two ends. Germline V gene sequence: CDR1 KGHSH, CDR2 LQKENI.

The CDR3 here is CASSTTRASGQGYGYTF. CDR3 bases: TGTGCCAGCAGCACTACACGAGCCTCGGGACAAGGCTATGGCTACACCTTC. The chain has TRBV7-2 and TRBJ1-2, with D perhaps matching TRBD1 (6 bases). Germline CDR1 and CDR2: SGHTA and FQGNSA. The CDR3 runs to 17 residues. Trimming removed 5 bases from V and 4 bases from J, with 23 bases in between.

The chain joins TRBV7-2 to TRBJ2-1, with D perhaps TRBD2 (5 bases). The germline V gene encodes CDR1 SGHTA and CDR2 FQGNSA. The CDR3 totals 17 residues. The germline V and J ends were trimmed by 7 bases and 0 bases, with 19 bases remaining between them. The CDR3 bases are TGTGCCAGCAAGCGGCGAGGAGAAGCGAGCTCCTACAATGAGCAGTTCTTC. This sequence encodes CASKRRGEASSYNEQFF.

This chain connects TRBV2 to TRBJ2-6; 9 positions agree with TRBD1. Germline V lookup: CDR1 SNHLY, CDR2 FYNNEI. V lost 8 bases, J lost 4 bases, and 12 bases stayed unmatched. The CDR3 has 17 amino acids. The CDR3 DNA reads TGTGCCAGCGCCCCTACAGGGGGCGCGTCCGGGGCCAACGTCCTGACTTTC. It translates to CASAPTGGASGANVLTF.

J is TRBJ1-5 and V is TRBV28, with D perhaps matching TRBD1 (6 bases). V lost 3 bases to trimming and J lost 2 bases, with 20 bases between them. Germline CDR1 is MDHEN and CDR2 is SYDVKM. The CDR3 consists of 18 residues. CDR3 residues: CASSFGQGRGYGNQPQHF. CDR3 bases: TGTGCCAGCAGTTTTGGCCAGGGGAGGGGATATGGCAATCAGCCCCAGCATTTT.

The chain carries TRBV7-2 and TRBJ2-3; 10 bases fit TRBD2. The CDR3 length is 16 residues. J was trimmed by 5 bases and V by 7 bases; bases with no gene match: 12. Germline V CDR1 and CDR2: SGHTA, FQGNSA. This chain's CDR3 is CASIPRAGGLEDTQYF. The CDR3 nucleotides are TGTGCCAGCATCCCTCGAGCGGGAGGGCTTGAAGATACGCAGTATTTT.

The rearrangement joins TRBV7-2 to TRBJ2-7, with 10 nucleotides matching TRBD1. J lost 4 bases, V lost 6 bases, and 15 bases had no gene match. Germline V gives CDR1 SGHTA, CDR2 FQGNSA. This CDR3 is built from 17 residues. CDR3 coding DNA: TGTGCCAGCAGAACTTACCCTTTGGACAGGGGGTTGTACGAGCAGTACTTC. This gives the protein CASRTYPLDRGLYEQYF.

This chain uses TRBV28 with TRBJ2-7, with 9 bases that match TRBD1. Germline CDR1 reads MDHEN; CDR2 reads SYDVKM. V lost 3 bases and J lost 0; bases outside the gene matches: 3. This CDR3 spans 15 amino acids. For the CDR3, the DNA is TGTGCCAGCAGTTTCGGGGACAGGGCCTCCTACGAGCAGTACTTC. Its translation is CASSFGDRASYEQYF.

The rearrangement links TRBV7-9 to TRBJ2-5, with TRBD2 identical over 9 bases. This CDR3 has 16 residues. V trimming: 5 bases; J trimming: 1 base; junction bases outside the gene matches: 8. The germline V gene has CDR1 SEHNR and CDR2 FQNEAQ (reference sequence). The CDR3 coding sequence is TGTGCCAGCAGCCTGTTAGCGGGAGCGAGCCAAGAGACCCAGTACTTC. Translating it yields CASSLLAGASQETQYF.

The chain has TRBV5-1 and TRBJ1-2; 7 bases are shared with TRBD1. This CDR3 has 15 amino acids. The V gene end was trimmed by 0 bases and the J gene end by 4 bases; junction bases not matched to a gene: 6. Germline loops: CDR1 SGHRS, CDR2 YFSETQ. CDR3 residues: CASSLADRDSYGYTF. CDR3 sequence (DNA): TGCGCCAGCAGCTTGGCAGACAGGGATAGCTATGGCTACACCTTC.

The chain uses TRBV7-9 and TRBJ1-2; 8 bases map to TRBD1. CDR3 length equals 16 residues. V shed 6 bases and J 2 bases; nucleotides not matched to a gene: 11. CDR1 is SEHNR and CDR2 is FQNEAQ in the germline V gene (reference sequence). CDR3: CASSFDRGGTNYGYTF. The DNA of the CDR3 is TGTGCCAGCAGTTTTGACAGGGGCGGGACAAACTATGGCTACACCTTC.

The V and J genes are TRBV14 and TRBJ1-6; possible D gene TRBD1, 6 bases. Trimming left V 0 bases short and J 2 bases short, with 8 bases between. Germline CDR1 SGHDN, CDR2 FVKESK. This CDR3 spans 16 amino acids. CDR3 DNA: TGTGCCAGCAGCCAAGATTGGGACACCTATAATTCACCCCTCCACTTT. It is translated as CASSQDWDTYNSPLHF.

The DNA of the CDR3 is TGTGCCAGCAGCTTTGGACTAGCGCAAGAGACCCAGTACTTC. This codes for CASSFGLAQETQYF. This chain links TRBV9 with TRBJ2-5; 9 positions agree with TRBD2. V dropped 4 bases and J dropped 2; count of bases not matched to a gene: 3. Germline CDR1 and CDR2: SGDLS and YYNGEE. This CDR3 spans 14 amino acids.